The sequence of this T cell receptor beta chain was determined in a study of blood T cell repertoires in COVID-19. Study summary: Sources were T cells, B-cell-depleted T cells, or PBMCs; the material itself was cDNA or gDNA.

In this sample, this clone turned up once. Between the trimmed V and J ends, which lost 6 bases and 1 base, there was a span of 8 bases. The length of the CDR3 is 13 residues. Sequencing was performed with immunoSEQ multiplex PCR; in TCRdb, only in-frame clones are kept and a portion is missing. The sample consists of under 200,000 clones, roughly 87% of them appearing once. The chain recombines TRBV12-3 or TRBV12-4 with TRBJ2-3, with a tentative D call TRBD1 (5 bases). The clonotype comes from a man in his fifties or sixties with active or convalescent COVID-19. Specimen: peripheral blood. CDR3 protein: CASSLTGTDTQYF. CDR3 bases: TGTGCCAGCAGCCTGACAGGCACAGATACGCAGTATTTT.